The T cell receptor (beta chain) under discussion was sequenced for a study of blood T cells in healthy people across ages. Through a sample-barcoded 5' primer and a J-beta primer mix, a second PCR was run for 7 to 11 cycles. All samples gave at least 2.5 million CDR3-containing paired-end reads. Each CDR3 protein gets one entry after TCRdb re-called the 5' RACE reads with MiXCR. The table includes 780,000 or so distinct CDR3 sequences, roughly 50% detected once. Study-wide results and caveats: More naive CD4+ cells and higher diversity were found in long-lived than in aged donors.

A few counts support this clonotype. Its antigen is unidentified. Trimming took 0 bases from V and 3 from J; bases not matched to a gene: 3. Germline-derived CDR1 and CDR2 are LNHNV and YYDKDF (reference sequence). This CDR3 has 15 amino acids. Samples had at least 6 million PBMCs isolated from them. The chain recombines TRBV15 with TRBJ2-7; 9 bases match TRBD1. The clonotype was recovered from an elderly man in good health. The sequencing sample was made of blood. The CDR3 nucleotides read TGTGCCACCAGCAGAGATCCGGGACAGGGCTACGAGCAGTACTTC. Translating gives CATSRDPGQGYEQYF.